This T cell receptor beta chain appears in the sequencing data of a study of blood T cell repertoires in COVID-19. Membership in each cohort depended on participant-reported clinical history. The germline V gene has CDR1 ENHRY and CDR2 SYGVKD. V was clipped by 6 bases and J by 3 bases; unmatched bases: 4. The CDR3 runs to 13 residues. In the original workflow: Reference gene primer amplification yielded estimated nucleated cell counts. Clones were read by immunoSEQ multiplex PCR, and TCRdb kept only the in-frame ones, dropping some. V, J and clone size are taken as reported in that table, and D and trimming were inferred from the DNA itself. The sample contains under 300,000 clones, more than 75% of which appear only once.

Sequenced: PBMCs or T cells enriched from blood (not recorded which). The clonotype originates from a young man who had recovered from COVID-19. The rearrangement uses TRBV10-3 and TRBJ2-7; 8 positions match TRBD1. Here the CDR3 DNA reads TGTGCCATCAGCCAGGACAGGGACTACGAGCAGTACTTC. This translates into CAISQDRDYEQYF.